Presented here are 18 T cell receptor beta chains from one specimen sequenced in a study of blood T cell repertoires in COVID-19. Data came from immunoSEQ multiplex PCR; TCRdb stores just in-frame clones and leaves some out. The sample has a few hundred thousand clones, around 90% seen once. Input material: peripheral blood. The receptors originated from a man aged 18 to 29 with active or convalescent COVID-19.

The V gene is TRBV11-2, the J gene TRBJ1-1; possibly TRBD1 for D (5 bases). V lost 4 bases to trimming and J lost 6 bases, with 15 bases between them. The germline V gene encodes CDR1 SGHAT and CDR2 FQNNGV. The CDR3 length is 14 residues. CDR3: CASSSHAGPPEAFF. The CDR3 DNA sequence: TGTGCCAGCAGCTCCCACGCGGGACCCCCTGAAGCTTTCTTT.

V gene TRBV4-1 combines with J gene TRBJ1-2; D possibly corresponds to TRBD1 (5 bases). Per germline, CDR1 MGHRA and CDR2 YSYEKL. V was trimmed by 2 bases and J by 8 bases, leaving 18 bases between them. This CDR3 has 15 amino acids. The CDR3 nucleotides read TGCGCCAGCAGCCAATTTGAGGCAGGAGCAGGGGGCTACACCTTC. It yields the protein CASSQFEAGAGGYTF.

The chain combines TRBV9 with TRBJ2-7; 12 nucleotides align to TRBD2. V lost 3 bases to trimming and J lost 6 bases; unmatched junction nucleotides: 1. From germline, CDR1 is SGDLS and CDR2 YYNGEE. This CDR3 region has 13 residues. In nucleotides, the CDR3 is TGTGCCAGCAGCGGGGGACTAGCGGGCGAGCAGTACTTC. It yields the protein CASSGGLAGEQYF.

V and J are TRBV19 and TRBJ1-5, with 9 bases fitting TRBD1. The junction had 4 bases not matched to a gene; V was cut back by 2 bases and J by 2 bases. CDR1 LNHDA and CDR2 SQIVND come from the germline V gene (reference sequence). This CDR3 comprises 16 residues. The CDR3 DNA reads TGTGCCAGTAGTATAACACAGGGGGCTGGCAATCAGCCCCAGCATTTT. It is translated as CASSITQGAGNQPQHF.

This chain connects TRBV19 to TRBJ2-2; D remains ambiguous. The CDR3 is made up of 13 amino acids. The germline V and J ends were trimmed by 6 bases and 3 bases, with 8 bases remaining between them. Looked up from germline, CDR1 is LNHDA and CDR2 is SQIVND (reference sequence). The CDR3 region has the DNA TGTGCCAGTAGCTCTCTCTACACCGGGGAGCTGTTTTTT. Protein: CASSSLYTGELFF.

V is TRBV6-5 and J is TRBJ2-2; D is unresolved. Germline V gene lookup returns CDR1 MNHEY and CDR2 SVGAGI. V lost 5 bases, J lost 1 base, and 11 bases lay in between. The CDR3 consists of 15 residues. CDR3 in amino acids: CASSPGFLNTGELFF. For the CDR3, the DNA is TGTGCCAGCAGTCCAGGATTCTTGAACACCGGGGAGCTGTTTTTT.

The chain links TRBV24-1 to TRBJ1-2; 8 bases fit TRBD1. CDR1 and CDR2 from the germline V gene are KGHDR and SFDVKD. This CDR3 is 15 amino acids long. V was clipped by 2 bases and J by 1 base; unmatched bases: 2. Here the CDR3 DNA reads TGTGCCACCAGTGATTCCGGGACAGGTAACTATGGCTACACCTTC. The encoded protein is CATSDSGTGNYGYTF.

The J gene is TRBJ2-5, the V gene TRBV7-2, with TRBD1 as a possible D gene (5 bases). The CDR3 is made up of 15 amino acids. The germline CDR1 and CDR2 sequences are SGHTA and FQGNSA. Deletions cut 5 bases from V and 2 bases from J, with 15 bases between. The chain's CDR3 is CASSTYLGQQETQYF. Here the CDR3 DNA reads TGTGCCAGCAGCACATACCTAGGACAACAAGAGACCCAGTACTTC.

This rearrangement joins TRBV19 to TRBJ2-2, with 8 nucleotides matching TRBD2. Losses at the gene ends were 3 bases for V and 0 bases for J; bases not matched to a gene: 6. Germline values: CDR1 LNHDA, CDR2 SQIVND (reference sequence). The CDR3 extends over 17 amino acids. The CDR3 is CASSMEKGLANTGELFF. Here the CDR3 DNA reads TGTGCCAGTAGTATGGAGAAGGGACTAGCGAACACCGGGGAGCTGTTTTTT.

This sequence joins TRBV18 and TRBJ2-7; 7 nucleotides agree with TRBD1. CDR1 KGHSH and CDR2 LQKENI come from the germline V gene. The CDR3 covers 13 residues. V was pared by 2 bases and J by 7 bases, with 5 bases of the junction left unmatched. In DNA form, the CDR3 reads TGTGCCAGCTCACCAGCGGCGACAGGGGAGCAGTACTTC. This sequence encodes CASSPAATGEQYF.

The chain employs TRBV27 and TRBJ1-1, with D perhaps matching TRBD1 (6 bases). The germline gives CDR1 MNHEY, CDR2 SMNVEV (reference sequence). The V end was cut by 3 bases, the J end by 2 bases, with 16 bases between. This CDR3 is 16 amino acids long. CDR3 nucleotide sequence: TGTGCCAGCAGTTTTGTGGGGGGGCCAAGTAACACTGAAGCTTTCTTT. The encoded protein is CASSFVGGPSNTEAFF.

This chain joins TRBV2 and TRBJ2-1, with TRBD1 as a possible D gene (5 bases). Germline CDR1 reads SNHLY; CDR2 reads FYNNEI. Trimming took 8 bases from V and 4 from J, leaving 9 bases between them. The CDR3 covers 12 residues. The CDR3 DNA sequence: TGTGCCAGCCTAGACAGTTACAATGAGCAGTTCTTC. Its protein product is CASLDSYNEQFF. Together with reference TRBV2 and TRBJ2-1, the CDR3 gives the full variable domain: EPEVTQTPSHQVTQMGQEVILRCVPISNHLYFYWYRQILGQKVEFLVSFYNNEISEKSEIFDDQFSVERPDGSNFTLKIRSTKLEDSAMYFCASLDSYNEQFFGPGTRLTVL.

This clone came up once. CDR3 residues: CASSSTGSDGNTIYF. The CDR3 DNA follows: TGCGCCAGCAGCTCCACAGGTTCCGACGGAAACACCATATATTTT. V gene TRBV5-1 combines with J gene TRBJ1-3; possible D gene TRBD1, 5 bases. The CDR3 runs 15 residues. Germline V gives CDR1 SGHRS, CDR2 YFSETQ. Trimming shortened V by 3 bases and J by 4 bases, and 14 bases separated the two germline ends.

The chain links TRBV5-1 to TRBJ2-3; D may be TRBD2 (6 bases). Germline assignment: CDR1 SGHRS and CDR2 YFSETQ. The CDR3 has 15 residues. V was trimmed by 5 bases and J by 0 bases, leaving 13 bases between them. DNA of the CDR3: TGCGCCAGCAGGGACAAGGGGACTAGCACAGATACGCAGTATTTT. Protein product: CASRDKGTSTDTQYF.

This chain uses TRBV11-2 with TRBJ1-1; TRBD1 matches 9 bases. The J segment lost 4 bases and the V segment lost 5 bases, leaving 11 bases of the junction unmatched. The CDR3 spans 16 residues. Germline CDR1 is SGHAT and CDR2 is FQNNGV. CDR3 nucleotides: TGTGCCAGCAGCCCCTGGGACAGGGTCCTCGCCACTGAAGCTTTCTTT. It is translated as CASSPWDRVLATEAFF.

The gene calls are TRBV27 and TRBJ2-2; 10 nucleotides align to TRBD1. The germline CDR1 and CDR2 sequences are MNHEY and SMNVEV (reference sequence). The CDR3 is 16 amino acids. The ends lost 4 bases at V and 3 bases at J; junction bases unmatched: 5. The CDR3 DNA reads as TGTGCCAGCAGTTCGTCCGGGACAGGGGACACCGGGGAGCTGTTTTTT. Translation: CASSSSGTGDTGELFF.

This clone was seen only a few times. V and J are TRBV24-1 and TRBJ1-5; the match to TRBD1 covers 9 bases. The CDR3 is 15 amino acids. Unmatched junction bases numbered 4, after V lost 3 bases and J lost 5 bases. In germline, CDR1 is KGHDR, CDR2 SFDVKD. The CDR3 here is CATSDPRQGDQPQHF. CDR3 DNA sequence: TGTGCCACCAGTGATCCCCGACAGGGGGATCAGCCCCAGCATTTT.

The chain carries TRBV19 and TRBJ1-3; D might be TRBD1 (6 bases). V lost 2 bases to trimming and J lost 7 bases, with 6 bases between them. Germline V gives CDR1 LNHDA, CDR2 SQIVND (reference sequence). The CDR3 loop spans 12 amino acids. DNA of the CDR3: TGTGCCAGTAGTATAACAGGGAACACCATATATTTT. Its translation is CASSITGNTIYF.